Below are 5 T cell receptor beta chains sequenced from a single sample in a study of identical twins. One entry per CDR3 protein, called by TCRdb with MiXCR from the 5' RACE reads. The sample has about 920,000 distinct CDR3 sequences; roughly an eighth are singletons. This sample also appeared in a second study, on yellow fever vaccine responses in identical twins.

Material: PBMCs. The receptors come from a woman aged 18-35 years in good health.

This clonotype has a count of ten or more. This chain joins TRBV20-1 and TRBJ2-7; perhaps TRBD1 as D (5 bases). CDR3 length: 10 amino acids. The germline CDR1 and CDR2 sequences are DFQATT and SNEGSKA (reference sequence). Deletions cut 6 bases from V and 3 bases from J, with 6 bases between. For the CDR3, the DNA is TGCAGTGCCGGACACTACGAGCAGTACGTC. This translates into CSAGHYEQYV.

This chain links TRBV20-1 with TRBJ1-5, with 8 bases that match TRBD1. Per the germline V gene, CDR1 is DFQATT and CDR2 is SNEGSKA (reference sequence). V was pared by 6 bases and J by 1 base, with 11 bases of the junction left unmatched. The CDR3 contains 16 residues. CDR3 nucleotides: TGCAGTGCCTTAACCGACAGGACAGGGAGCAATCAGCCCCAGCATTTT. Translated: CSALTDRTGSNQPQHF.

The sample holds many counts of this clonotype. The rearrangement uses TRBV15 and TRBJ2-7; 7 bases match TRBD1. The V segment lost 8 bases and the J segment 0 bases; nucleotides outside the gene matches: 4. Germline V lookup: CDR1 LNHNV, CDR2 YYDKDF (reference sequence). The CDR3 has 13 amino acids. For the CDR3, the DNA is TGTGCCACCGAACAGGGGATCTCCTACGAGCAGTACGTC. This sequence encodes CATEQGISYEQYV.

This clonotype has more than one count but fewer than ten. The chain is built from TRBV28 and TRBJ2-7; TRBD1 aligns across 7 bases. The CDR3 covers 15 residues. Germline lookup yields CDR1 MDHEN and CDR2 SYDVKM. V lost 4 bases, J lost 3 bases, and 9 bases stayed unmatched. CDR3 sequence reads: CASSYPGTAIYEQYF. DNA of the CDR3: TGTGCCAGCAGTTACCCCGGGACAGCAATCTACGAGCAGTACTTC.

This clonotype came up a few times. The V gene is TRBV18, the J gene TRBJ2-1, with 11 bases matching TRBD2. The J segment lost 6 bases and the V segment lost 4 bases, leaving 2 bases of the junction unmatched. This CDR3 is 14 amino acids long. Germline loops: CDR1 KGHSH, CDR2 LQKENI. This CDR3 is CASSRLAGTNEQFF. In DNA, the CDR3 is TGTGCCAGCTCACGACTAGCGGGAACCAATGAGCAGTTCTTC.